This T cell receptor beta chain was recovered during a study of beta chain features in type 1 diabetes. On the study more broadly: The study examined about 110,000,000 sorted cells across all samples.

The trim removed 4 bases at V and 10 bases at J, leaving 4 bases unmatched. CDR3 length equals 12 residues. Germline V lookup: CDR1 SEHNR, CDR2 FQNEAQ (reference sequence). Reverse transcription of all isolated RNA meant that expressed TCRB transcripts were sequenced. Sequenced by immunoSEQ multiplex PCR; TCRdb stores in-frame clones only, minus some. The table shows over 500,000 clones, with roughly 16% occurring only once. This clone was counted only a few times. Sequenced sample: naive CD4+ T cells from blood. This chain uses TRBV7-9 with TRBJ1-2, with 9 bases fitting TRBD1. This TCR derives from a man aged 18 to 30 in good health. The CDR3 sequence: CASSSGQGHYTF. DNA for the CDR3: TGTGCCAGCAGCTCGGGACAGGGACACTACACCTTC. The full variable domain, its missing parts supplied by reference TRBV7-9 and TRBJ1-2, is DTGVSQNPRHKITKRGQNVTFRCDPISEHNRLYWYRQTLGQGPEFLTYFQNEAQLEKSRLLSDRFSAERPKGSFSTLEIQRTEQGDSAMYLCASSSGQGHYTFGSGTRLTVV.